The 3 T cell receptor beta chains in this list originate from one sample, sequenced in a study of vaccination and CD4 T cells after COVID-19. These receptors' targets are unknown. Sample treatment: approximately nine-day PBMC culture with coronavirus spike peptide pools or control peptides (ViraFEST assay). With the Oncomine TCR Beta short-read assay, DNA from cultured CD4+ T cells was sequenced. Via MiXCR, TCRdb re-called the PCR reads, giving one row per CDR3 protein. The sample carries under 20,000 distinct CDR3 sequences, 45% to 65% recorded once. The sample was CD4+ T cells from blood, cultured in vitro. These receptors were obtained from a human donor who had recovered from COVID-19.

This clonotype was recorded a few times. The J gene is TRBJ1-6, the V gene TRBV6-1; 10 positions match TRBD1. CDR1 is MNHNS and CDR2 is SASEGT in the germline V gene. The CDR3 covers 14 residues. V lost 5 bases to trimming and J lost 9 bases; unmatched junction nucleotides: 4. CDR3 DNA: TGTGCCAGCAGTCCCGGACAGGGGGTTTCACCCCTCCACTTT. Protein: CASSPGQGVSPLHF.

The V gene is TRBV12-3 or TRBV12-4, the J gene TRBJ1-1, with D unresolved. Trimming cost V 2 bases and J 1 base, with 8 bases left between them. The length of the CDR3 is 14 residues. The chain's CDR3 is CASSLLARNTEAFF. CDR3 sequence (DNA): TGTGCCAGCAGTTTACTCGCGCGGAACACTGAAGCTTTCTTT.

This chain joins TRBV11-3 and TRBJ2-5; 10 bases line up with TRBD1. The CDR3 spans 15 residues. With V trimmed by 4 bases and J by 1 base, 3 bases remained unmatched. From germline, CDR1 is SGHNT and CDR2 YENEEA. The CDR3 loop reads CASSSGTGAQETQYF. The CDR3 DNA is TGTGCCAGCAGCTCCGGGACAGGGGCCCAAGAGACCCAGTACTTC.